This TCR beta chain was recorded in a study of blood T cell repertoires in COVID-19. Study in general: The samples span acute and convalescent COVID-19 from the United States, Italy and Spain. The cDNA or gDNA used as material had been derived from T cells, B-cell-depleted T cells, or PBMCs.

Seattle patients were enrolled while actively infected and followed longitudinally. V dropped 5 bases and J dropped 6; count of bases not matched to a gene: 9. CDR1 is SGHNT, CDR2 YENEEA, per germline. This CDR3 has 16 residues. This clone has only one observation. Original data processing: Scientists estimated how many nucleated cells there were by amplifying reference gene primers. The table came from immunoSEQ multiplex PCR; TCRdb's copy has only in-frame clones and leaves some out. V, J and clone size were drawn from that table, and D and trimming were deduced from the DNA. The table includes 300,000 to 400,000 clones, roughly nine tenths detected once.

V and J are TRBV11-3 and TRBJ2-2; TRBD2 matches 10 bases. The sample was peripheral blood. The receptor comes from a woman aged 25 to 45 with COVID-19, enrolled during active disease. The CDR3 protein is CASSQQAGGPPGELFF. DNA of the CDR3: TGTGCCAGCAGCCAGCAAGCGGGGGGGCCCCCCGGGGAGCTGTTTTTT. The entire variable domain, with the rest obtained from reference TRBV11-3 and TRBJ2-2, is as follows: EAGVVQSPRYKIIEKKQPVAFWCNPISGHNTLYWYLQNLGQGPELLIRYENEEAVDDSQLPKDRFSAERLKGVDSTLKIQPAELGDSAVYLCASSQQAGGPPGELFFGEGSRLTVL.